Listed below are T cell receptor beta chains from one sample, sequenced in a study of blood T cells in healthy people across ages. TCRdb re-called the 5' RACE reads through MiXCR, storing one row per CDR3 protein. The sample yields about 1.1 million distinct CDR3 sequences, less than 45% seen once. Sample: blood. The receptors were gathered from a man aged 18 to 30 in good health. Each CDR3 is given with its conserved first and last residue. The D gene is left open where the match is weak. Clone size is shown for a subset of rows, as once, few, many or a class of expanded clone.

clone size,V gene,D gene,J gene,CDR3 protein,CDR3 DNA
few,TRBV12-3/TRBV12-4,TRBD1,TRBJ1-6,CASTGTGITGSSYNSPLHF,TGTGCCAGCACCGGGACAGGAATAACCGGAAGCTCCTATAATTCACCCCTCCACTTT
.,TRBV4-2,.,TRBJ1-5,CASSQDIGMNSNQPQHF,TGTGCCAGCAGCCAAGATATCGGCATGAATAGCAATCAGCCCCAGCATTTT
.,TRBV4-2,.,TRBJ2-3,CASSQGARVEEDTQYF,TGTGCCAGCAGCCAAGGGGCCAGGGTGGAGGAAGATACGCAGTATTTT
many,TRBV5-1,TRBD1,TRBJ2-1,CASSGRTGGNEQFF,TGCGCCAGCAGCGGACGGACAGGGGGCAATGAGCAGTTCTTC
.,TRBV7-9,.,TRBJ1-1,CASSGHPPGRKEAFF,TGTGCCAGCAGCGGACACCCACCGGGACGCAAAGAAGCTTTCTTT
once,TRBV7-9,.,TRBJ1-1,CASSFNQQGIPEAFF,TGTGCCAGCAGCTTTAACCAACAGGGTATCCCTGAAGCTTTCTTT
.,TRBV9,.,TRBJ2-7,CASSPGRGWEQYF,TGTGCCAGCAGCCCCGGACGAGGTTGGGAGCAGTACTTC
.,TRBV29-1,.,TRBJ2-6,CCVEDMNSGANVLTF,TGCTGCGTTGAAGACATGAACTCTGGGGCCAACGTCCTGACTTTC
few,TRBV6-4,.,TRBJ2-1,CASSETDGDNEQFF,TGTGCCAGCAGTGAGACCGACGGGGACAATGAGCAGTTCTTC
.,TRBV3-1,.,TRBJ1-2,CASSQDRGARVDYGYTF,TGTGCCAGCAGCCAAGATCGCGGGGCCAGGGTTGACTATGGCTACACCTTC
.,TRBV4-1,TRBD1,TRBJ1-2,CASSQDHRGQGYTF,TGCGCCAGCAGCCAAGATCACAGGGGGCAAGGCTACACCTTC
.,TRBV25-1,TRBD2,TRBJ2-5,CASSAGGSGNEQYF,TGTGCCAGCAGCGCGGGGGGGTCAGGGAATGAGCAGTACTTC
few,TRBV5-1,TRBD2,TRBJ2-1,CASSLSPLAGGYNEQFF,TGCGCCAGCAGCTTGTCACCTCTAGCGGGGGGTTACAATGAGCAGTTCTTC
.,TRBV20-1,.,TRBJ1-2,CSARGQTKGYTF,TGCAGTGCTAGAGGCCAGACGAAGGGCTACACCTTC
.,TRBV10-3,TRBD2,TRBJ2-6,CAISERLAQGANVLTF,TGTGCCATCAGTGAACGACTAGCGCAAGGGGCCAACGTCCTGACTTTC
many,TRBV12-3/TRBV12-4,.,TRBJ2-3,CASSPRRTGPDTQYF,TGTGCCAGCAGTCCTAGAAGGACCGGGCCAGATACGCAGTATTTT
.,TRBV25-1,TRBD2,TRBJ2-7,CASSSPGLGINEQYF,TGTGCCAGCTCATCTCCGGGACTAGGAATCAACGAGCAGTACTTC
.,TRBV6-6,TRBD2,TRBJ2-1,CASSPREGSGGQNEQFF,TGTGCCAGCAGTCCCCGGGAGGGTAGCGGGGGCCAAAATGAGCAGTTCTTC
.,TRBV9,.,TRBJ2-2,CASSDQTSPGELFF,TGTGCCAGCAGCGATCAGACTAGTCCCGGGGAGCTGTTTTTT
few,TRBV29-1,.,TRBJ2-6,CSVEEVRGANVLTF,TGCAGCGTTGAAGAAGTGAGGGGGGCCAACGTCCTGACTTTC
.,TRBV12-3/TRBV12-4,.,TRBJ1-5,CASTQGVVNNQPQHF,TGTGCCAGCACCCAGGGAGTTGTGAACAATCAGCCCCAGCATTTT
.,TRBV3-1,.,TRBJ1-2,CASSQDRVMYGYTF,TGTGCCAGCAGCCAAGACAGGGTGATGTATGGCTACACCTTC
.,TRBV7-2,.,TRBJ1-2,CASSSEREYYGYTF,TGTGCCAGCAGCTCAGAGCGCGAGTACTATGGCTACACCTTC
.,TRBV28,.,TRBJ1-1,CASISSQGGGTEAFF,TGTGCCAGCATCTCCAGTCAGGGAGGTGGTACTGAAGCTTTCTTT
few,TRBV5-1,.,TRBJ2-7,CASSFQGMDYEQYF,TGCGCCAGCAGCTTCCAGGGGATGGACTACGAGCAGTACTTC
few,TRBV12-5,.,TRBJ2-1,CASGRAEGLNNEQFF,TGTGCTAGTGGTAGGGCGGAGGGGCTCAACAATGAGCAGTTCTTC
.,TRBV12-3/TRBV12-4,TRBD1,TRBJ2-3,CASSLLGQGSTDMQYF,TGTGCCAGCAGTTTGTTAGGACAGGGGAGCACAGATATGCAGTATTTT
.,TRBV11-2,.,TRBJ1-4,CASSLGSGNEKLFF,TGTGCCAGCAGCTTAGGGAGTGGGAATGAAAAACTGTTTTTT
.,TRBV2,.,TRBJ1-5,CASSEFRFKPQHF,TGTGCCAGCAGTGAATTCCGATTCAAGCCCCAGCATTTT
few,TRBV29-1,.,TRBJ1-2,CSVERGNGYTF,TGCAGCGTTGAGAGGGGAAATGGCTACACCTTC
.,TRBV20-1,.,TRBJ1-5,CSARGREEGNQPQHF,TGCAGTGCTCGCGGAAGGGAAGAGGGCAATCAGCCCCAGCATTTT
few,TRBV20-1,TRBD2,TRBJ2-1,CSARDRWTSSYNEQFF,TGCAGTGCTAGAGATCGGTGGACTAGCTCCTACAATGAGCAGTTCTTC
few,TRBV20-1,.,TRBJ1-2,CSARTGGLLYGYTF,TGCAGTGCTAGAACAGGAGGTCTGTTGTATGGCTACACCTTC
.,TRBV20-1,TRBD1,TRBJ2-7,CSAQGQGEASYEQYF,TGCAGTGCTCAAGGACAGGGGGAGGCCTCCTACGAGCAGTACTTC
.,TRBV6-2/TRBV6-3,.,TRBJ2-3,CAIRERQFTDTQYF,TGTGCCATCCGGGAGAGGCAATTCACAGATACGCAGTATTTT
.,TRBV4-3,.,TRBJ1-2,CASSQELPDAYGYTF,TGCGCCAGCAGCCAAGAACTACCAGACGCCTATGGCTACACCTTC
many,TRBV29-1,.,TRBJ2-3,CSVEWGDTQYF,TGCAGCGTTGAATGGGGTGATACGCAGTATTTT
.,TRBV28,.,TRBJ1-4,CASSPANEKLFF,TGTGCCAGCAGTCCAGCTAATGAAAAACTGTTTTTT
once,TRBV28,.,TRBJ2-3,CASSPRTDTDMQYF,TGTGCCAGCAGTCCGCGTACAGACACAGATATGCAGTATTTT
.,TRBV13,TRBD2,TRBJ2-1,CASSTGTSGVHEQFF,TGTGCCAGCAGCACCGGGACTAGCGGGGTCCATGAGCAGTTCTTC
.,TRBV6-5,.,TRBJ2-3,CASSYSGPSTQYF,TGTGCCAGCAGTTACTCGGGGCCTAGTACGCAGTATTTT
.,TRBV7-2,TRBD2,TRBJ2-1,CASSIPPWTSANEQFF,TGTGCCAGCAGCATACCCCCGTGGACTAGCGCGAATGAGCAGTTCTTC
few,TRBV7-3,.,TRBJ2-7,CASSLDKEYEQYF,TGTGCCAGCAGCTTAGATAAAGAATACGAGCAGTACTTC
few,TRBV5-6,.,TRBJ2-1,CASSPRGGRYNEQFF,TGTGCCAGCAGCCCGAGAGGGGGAAGGTACAATGAGCAGTTCTTC
few,TRBV11-2,.,TRBJ1-5,CASSLGGTKNQPQHF,TGTGCCAGCAGCTTAGGGGGGACAAAGAATCAGCCCCAGCATTTT
few,TRBV10-3,.,TRBJ1-5,CAISESETQPQHF,TGTGCCATCAGTGAGTCGGAAACTCAGCCCCAGCATTTT
.,TRBV5-1,TRBD1,TRBJ1-4,CASSLEGQGLEKLFF,TGCGCCAGCAGCTTAGAGGGACAGGGGTTGGAAAAACTGTTTTTT
.,TRBV4-2,.,TRBJ1-5,CASSQEPPWAENQPQHF,TGTGCCAGCAGCCAAGAACCACCGTGGGCAGAGAATCAGCCCCAGCATTTT
once,TRBV7-9,TRBD1,TRBJ1-2,CASSLAGDRDYGYTF,TGTGCCAGCAGCTTAGCGGGGGACAGGGATTATGGCTACACCTTC
.,TRBV6-5,TRBD2,TRBJ2-3,CASSYSGGARGDTQYF,TGTGCCAGCAGTTACAGCGGGGGGGCCCGTGGAGATACGCAGTATTTT
many,TRBV7-8,.,TRBJ2-1,CASLRSRDASYNEQFF,TGTGCCAGCCTTCGTTCTCGGGACGCCTCCTACAATGAGCAGTTCTTC
.,TRBV6-5,TRBD1,TRBJ1-2,CASSWGTGDIGGYTF,TGTGCCAGCAGTTGGGGGACAGGGGATATAGGTGGCTACACCTTC